These T cell receptor beta chains were read from a single sample in a study of patients and donors after allogeneic stem cell transplantation. Each CDR3 protein gets one entry after TCRdb re-called the RT-PCR reads with MiXCR. Of about 230,000 distinct CDR3 sequences in the sample, roughly an eighth were seen once. The sample was blood, either unsorted or a sorted T cell fraction (not recorded which). The origin of the receptors is a human donor who was either an allogeneic HSCT recipient or a stem cell or donor lymphocyte infusion donor (not recorded which). It is not recorded whose cells these are; they may come from a transplant donor. Both conserved end residues are part of each CDR3. A D gene is named only where the DNA matches it firmly. Clone size is shown for a subset of rows, as once, few, many or a class of expanded clone.

CDR3aa: CASSVAGDSGQPQHF; CDR3nt: TGTGCCAGCAGCGTAGCTGGGGACAGCGGTCAGCCCCAGCATTTT; abundance: -; j_gene: TRBJ1-5; v_gene: TRBV9; d_gene: TRBD1
CDR3aa: CSVAGTVNTEAFF; CDR3nt: TGCAGCGTCGCCGGGACAGTGAACACTGAAGCTTTCTTT; abundance: few; j_gene: TRBJ1-1; v_gene: TRBV29-1; d_gene: TRBD1
CDR3aa: CASSSAGGANEKLFF; CDR3nt: TGCGCCAGCAGCTCGGCTGGCGGGGCTAATGAAAAACTGTTTTTT; abundance: few; j_gene: TRBJ1-4; v_gene: TRBV5-1; d_gene: -
CDR3aa: CASSLYNEKLFF; CDR3nt: TGCGCCAGCAGCTTGTATAATGAAAAACTGTTTTTT; abundance: many; j_gene: TRBJ1-4; v_gene: TRBV5-1; d_gene: -
CDR3aa: CASSGLAGGTDTQYF; CDR3nt: TGTGCCAGCAGTGGTCTAGCGGGAGGGACAGATACGCAGTATTTT; abundance: many; j_gene: TRBJ2-3; v_gene: TRBV6-1; d_gene: TRBD2
CDR3aa: CSAYYREGGYTF; CDR3nt: TGCAGCGCCTATTACAGGGAGGGCGGCTACACCTTC; abundance: many; j_gene: TRBJ1-2; v_gene: TRBV29-1; d_gene: -
CDR3aa: CASSERGGPYEQYF; CDR3nt: TGTGCCAGCAGTGAACGGGGGGGCCCCTACGAGCAGTACTTC; abundance: few; j_gene: TRBJ2-7; v_gene: TRBV2; d_gene: TRBD2
CDR3aa: CASSSSDKHGELFF; CDR3nt: TGTGCCAGCAGTTCATCGGACAAACACGGGGAGCTGTTTTTT; abundance: few; j_gene: TRBJ2-2; v_gene: TRBV12-3/TRBV12-4; d_gene: -
CDR3aa: CASSEFRTGGSREQYF; CDR3nt: TGTGCCAGCAGTGAATTTCGAACGGGAGGGTCTCGGGAGCAGTACTTC; abundance: -; j_gene: TRBJ2-7; v_gene: TRBV25-1; d_gene: TRBD2
CDR3aa: CASSFMPTGNEKLFF; CDR3nt: TGTGCCAGCAGCTTCATGCCCACGGGCAACGAAAAACTGTTTTTT; abundance: -; j_gene: TRBJ1-4; v_gene: TRBV13; d_gene: -
CDR3aa: CASSYVWREGHGELFF; CDR3nt: TGTGCCAGCAGTTATGTTTGGCGGGAGGGCCACGGGGAGCTGTTTTTT; abundance: few; j_gene: TRBJ2-2; v_gene: TRBV6-5; d_gene: TRBD2
CDR3aa: CASSDRAANSPLHF; CDR3nt: TGTGCCAGCAGTGACAGGGCGGCGAATTCACCCCTCCACTTT; abundance: few; j_gene: TRBJ1-6; v_gene: TRBV6-1; d_gene: -
CDR3aa: CASSSITGTSSYNSPLHF; CDR3nt: TGTGCCAGCAGTTCGATTACAGGGACTAGCTCCTATAATTCACCCCTCCACTTT; abundance: -; j_gene: TRBJ1-6; v_gene: TRBV6-5; d_gene: -
CDR3aa: CASSPRLAGSDTQYF; CDR3nt: TGTGCCAGCAGCCCGCGACTAGCGGGATCAGATACGCAGTATTTT; abundance: many; j_gene: TRBJ2-3; v_gene: TRBV7-3; d_gene: TRBD2
CDR3aa: CASPGGYTF; CDR3nt: TGCGCCAGCCCGGGTGGCTACACCTTC; abundance: many; j_gene: TRBJ1-2; v_gene: TRBV4-1; d_gene: -
CDR3aa: CASSLSGNTEAFF; CDR3nt: TGTGCCAGCAGCTTATCCGGGAACACTGAAGCTTTCTTT; abundance: many; j_gene: TRBJ1-1; v_gene: TRBV7-8; d_gene: -
CDR3aa: CASSFNPGGRATEAFF; CDR3nt: TGCGCCAGCAGCTTTAATCCGGGGGGGAGGGCCACTGAAGCTTTCTTT; abundance: few; j_gene: TRBJ1-1; v_gene: TRBV5-1; d_gene: -
CDR3aa: CSARDSGSSGRASETQYF; CDR3nt: TGCAGTGCTAGAGATTCAGGGTCTAGCGGGAGGGCCAGTGAGACCCAGTACTTC; abundance: many; j_gene: TRBJ2-5; v_gene: TRBV20-1; d_gene: TRBD2
CDR3aa: CASTPTTLGNTIYF; CDR3nt: TGTGCCAGCACCCCGACAACTCTAGGAAACACCATATATTTT; abundance: few; j_gene: TRBJ1-3; v_gene: TRBV2; d_gene: -
CDR3aa: CATRLSYEQYF; CDR3nt: TGTGCCACCCGGCTTTCCTACGAGCAGTACTTC; abundance: once; j_gene: TRBJ2-7; v_gene: TRBV30; d_gene: -
CDR3aa: CASTEKISGRETQYF; CDR3nt: TGTGCCAGCACTGAAAAGATTAGCGGGAGGGAGACCCAGTACTTC; abundance: -; j_gene: TRBJ2-5; v_gene: TRBV6-1; d_gene: TRBD2
CDR3aa: CASSQGAGGLAEAFF; CDR3nt: TGCGCCAGCAGCCAAGGGGCAGGGGGCTTAGCTGAAGCTTTCTTT; abundance: many; j_gene: TRBJ1-1; v_gene: TRBV4-1; d_gene: TRBD1
CDR3aa: CASSPTGATGELFF; CDR3nt: TGTGCTAGCAGCCCGACAGGGGCCACCGGGGAGCTGTTTTTT; abundance: many; j_gene: TRBJ2-2; v_gene: TRBV7-7; d_gene: TRBD1
CDR3aa: CASSPPRGGYETQYF; CDR3nt: TGTGCCAGCTCACCACCGCGTGGTGGGTACGAGACCCAGTACTTC; abundance: few; j_gene: TRBJ2-5; v_gene: TRBV18; d_gene: -
CDR3aa: CASSQSRGRTEAFF; CDR3nt: TGTGCCAGCAGCCAATCACGGGGGCGAACTGAAGCTTTCTTT; abundance: many; j_gene: TRBJ1-1; v_gene: TRBV16; d_gene: -
CDR3aa: CATSARGSNQPQHF; CDR3nt: TGTGCCACCAGCGCAAGGGGTAGCAATCAGCCCCAGCATTTT; abundance: -; j_gene: TRBJ1-5; v_gene: TRBV15; d_gene: -
CDR3aa: CSVEEPISGNTIYF; CDR3nt: TGCAGCGTTGAAGAACCGATCTCTGGAAACACCATATATTTT; abundance: many; j_gene: TRBJ1-3; v_gene: TRBV29-1; d_gene: -
CDR3aa: CASSYRGPNEQFF; CDR3nt: TGCGCCAGCAGCTACCGCGGGCCAAATGAGCAGTTCTTC; abundance: many; j_gene: TRBJ2-1; v_gene: TRBV5-1; d_gene: -
CDR3aa: CASSLKPRPSYEQYF; CDR3nt: TGTGCCAGCAGCTTGAAACCCCGGCCCTCCTACGAGCAGTACTTC; abundance: -; j_gene: TRBJ2-7; v_gene: TRBV5-6; d_gene: -
CDR3aa: CASSAGGASKNIQYF; CDR3nt: TGTGCCAGCAGTGCAGGGGGCGCATCCAAAAACATTCAGTACTTC; abundance: -; j_gene: TRBJ2-4; v_gene: TRBV6-2/TRBV6-3; d_gene: TRBD1
CDR3aa: CASSHGGGQSLNEKLFF; CDR3nt: TGTGCCAGCAGCCACGGGGGGGGACAGAGCCTCAATGAAAAACTGTTTTTT; abundance: few; j_gene: TRBJ1-4; v_gene: TRBV4-2; d_gene: TRBD1
CDR3aa: CASRSGRGSYNSPLHF; CDR3nt: TGTGCCAGCAGAAGCGGTCGGGGTTCCTATAATTCACCCCTCCACTTT; abundance: few; j_gene: TRBJ1-6; v_gene: TRBV7-2; d_gene: -
CDR3aa: CASSSERRNSYNEQFF; CDR3nt: TGTGCCAGCAGCTCCGAAAGGCGAAACTCCTACAATGAGCAGTTCTTC; abundance: few; j_gene: TRBJ2-1; v_gene: TRBV6-1; d_gene: -
CDR3aa: CASRELSGLARRYGYTF; CDR3nt: TGTGCCAGCAGAGAGCTTTCCGGACTCGCGCGCCGCTATGGCTACACCTTC; abundance: few; j_gene: TRBJ1-2; v_gene: TRBV12-3/TRBV12-4; d_gene: -
CDR3aa: CASSPGGQQGYRNEQFF; CDR3nt: TGTGCCAGCTCACCCGGGGGCCAACAGGGGTATCGCAATGAGCAGTTCTTC; abundance: few; j_gene: TRBJ2-1; v_gene: TRBV18; d_gene: -
CDR3aa: CATSARTGATNEQFF; CDR3nt: TGTGCCACCAGTGCTCGGACAGGGGCGACGAATGAGCAGTTCTTC; abundance: -; j_gene: TRBJ2-1; v_gene: TRBV24-1; d_gene: TRBD1
CDR3aa: CASSESRQGMDYGYTF; CDR3nt: TGTGCCAGCAGTGAATCCCGACAGGGGATGGACTATGGCTACACCTTC; abundance: once; j_gene: TRBJ1-2; v_gene: TRBV25-1; d_gene: TRBD1
CDR3aa: CASGPGTNTGELFF; CDR3nt: TGTGCCAGCGGGCCGGGCACGAACACCGGGGAGCTGTTTTTT; abundance: many; j_gene: TRBJ2-2; v_gene: TRBV12-3/TRBV12-4; d_gene: -
CDR3aa: CASSPLSRGDNEQFF; CDR3nt: TGCGCCAGCAGCCCGTTGTCTAGAGGGGACAATGAGCAGTTCTTC; abundance: many; j_gene: TRBJ2-1; v_gene: TRBV5-1; d_gene: -
CDR3aa: CAWTAGAGANVLTF; CDR3nt: TGTGCCTGGACCGCCGGCGCTGGGGCCAACGTCCTGACTTTC; abundance: few; j_gene: TRBJ2-6; v_gene: TRBV30; d_gene: -
CDR3aa: CASSSRTGQAPLHF; CDR3nt: TGCGCCAGCAGCTCGCGGACAGGGCAGGCACCCCTCCACTTT; abundance: many; j_gene: TRBJ1-6; v_gene: TRBV5-1; d_gene: TRBD1
CDR3aa: CASSGRTGWEDTQYF; CDR3nt: TGTGCCAGCAGCGGCAGGACAGGCTGGGAAGATACGCAGTATTTT; abundance: -; j_gene: TRBJ2-3; v_gene: TRBV5-8; d_gene: TRBD1
CDR3aa: CASKAFSSYNEQFF; CDR3nt: TGTGCCAGCAAAGCTTTCTCCTCCTACAATGAGCAGTTCTTC; abundance: -; j_gene: TRBJ2-1; v_gene: TRBV2; d_gene: -
CDR3aa: CASSWGANTQYF; CDR3nt: TGTGCCAGCAGCTGGGGGGCAAATACGCAGTATTTT; abundance: -; j_gene: TRBJ2-3; v_gene: TRBV7-2; d_gene: -
CDR3aa: CASSQGSAVTADTQYF; CDR3nt: TGTGCCAGTAGTCAAGGCTCAGCTGTAACGGCAGATACGCAGTATTTT; abundance: many; j_gene: TRBJ2-3; v_gene: TRBV19; d_gene: -
CDR3aa: CASSQIHSPGNTIYF; CDR3nt: TGTGCCAGCAGCCAAATCCACTCACCTGGAAACACCATATATTTT; abundance: -; j_gene: TRBJ1-3; v_gene: TRBV14; d_gene: -
CDR3aa: CASSHSGQDSPLHF; CDR3nt: TGTGCCAGCAGCCATAGCGGGCAGGACTCACCCCTCCACTTT; abundance: -; j_gene: TRBJ1-6; v_gene: TRBV7-2; d_gene: -
CDR3aa: CASSFSGFVEAFF; CDR3nt: TGCGCCAGCAGCTTTTCCGGGTTCGTTGAAGCTTTCTTT; abundance: many; j_gene: TRBJ1-1; v_gene: TRBV5-1; d_gene: -
CDR3aa: CASSGLAGATDTQYF; CDR3nt: TGTGCCAGCAGCGGACTAGCGGGGGCCACAGATACGCAGTATTTT; abundance: many; j_gene: TRBJ2-3; v_gene: TRBV12-3/TRBV12-4; d_gene: TRBD2
CDR3aa: CASGQGTAGNTIYF; CDR3nt: TGTGCCAGCGGACAGGGGACAGCTGGAAACACCATATATTTT; abundance: few; j_gene: TRBJ1-3; v_gene: TRBV3-1; d_gene: TRBD1
CDR3aa: CASTRGQGSYEQYF; CDR3nt: TGTGCCAGCACCCGGGGACAGGGTTCCTACGAGCAGTACTTC; abundance: few; j_gene: TRBJ2-7; v_gene: TRBV27; d_gene: TRBD1